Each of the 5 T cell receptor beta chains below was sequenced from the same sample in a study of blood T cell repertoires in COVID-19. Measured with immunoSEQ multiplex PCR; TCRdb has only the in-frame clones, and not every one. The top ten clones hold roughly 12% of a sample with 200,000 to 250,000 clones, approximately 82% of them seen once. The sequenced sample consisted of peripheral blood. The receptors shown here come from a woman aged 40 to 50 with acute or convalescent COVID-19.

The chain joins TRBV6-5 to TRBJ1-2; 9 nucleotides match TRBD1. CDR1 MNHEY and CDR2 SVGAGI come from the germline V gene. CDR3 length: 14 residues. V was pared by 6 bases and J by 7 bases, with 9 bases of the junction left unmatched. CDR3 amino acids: CASSRITGGGGYTF. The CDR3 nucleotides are TGTGCCAGCAGCCGAATCACAGGGGGCGGTGGCTACACCTTC.

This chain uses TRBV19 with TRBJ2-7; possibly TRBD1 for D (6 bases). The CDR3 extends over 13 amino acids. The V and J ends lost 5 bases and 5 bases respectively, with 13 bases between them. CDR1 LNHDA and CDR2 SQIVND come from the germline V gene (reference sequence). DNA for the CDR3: TGTGCCAGTAGTGCCCGGACAGCTGACGAGCAGTACTTC. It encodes CASSARTADEQYF.

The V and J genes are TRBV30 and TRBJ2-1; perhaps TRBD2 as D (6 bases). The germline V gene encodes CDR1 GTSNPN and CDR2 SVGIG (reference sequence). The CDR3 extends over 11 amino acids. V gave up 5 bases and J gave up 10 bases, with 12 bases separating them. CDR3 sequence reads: CAWSGREEQFF. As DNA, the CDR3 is TGTGCCTGGTCGGGACGGGAGGAGCAGTTCTTC.

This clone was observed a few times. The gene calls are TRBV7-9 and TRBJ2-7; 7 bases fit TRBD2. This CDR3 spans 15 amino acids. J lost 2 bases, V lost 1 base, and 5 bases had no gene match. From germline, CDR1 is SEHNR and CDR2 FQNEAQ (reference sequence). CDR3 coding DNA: TGTGCCAGCAGCTTAGAACTAGCGCTTCCCTACGAGCAGTACTTC. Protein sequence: CASSLELALPYEQYF.

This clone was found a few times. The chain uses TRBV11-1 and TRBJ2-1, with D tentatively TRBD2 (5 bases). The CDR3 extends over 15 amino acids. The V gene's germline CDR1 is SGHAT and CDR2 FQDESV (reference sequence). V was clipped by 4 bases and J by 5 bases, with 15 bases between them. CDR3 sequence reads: CASSSLGNANNEQFF. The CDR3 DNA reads TGTGCCAGCAGCTCCCTCGGGAATGCGAACAATGAGCAGTTCTTC. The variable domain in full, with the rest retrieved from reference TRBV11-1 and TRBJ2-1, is EAEVAQSPRYKITEKSQAVAFWCDPISGHATLYWYRQILGQGPELLVQFQDESVVDDSQLPKDRFSAERLKGVDSTLKIQPAELGDSAMYLCASSSLGNANNEQFFGPGTRLTVL.